This T cell receptor beta chain was sequenced for a study of T cell responses to AZD1222 COVID-19 vaccine (TCRdb year 2021). In terms of the full investigation: TCR sequencing covered more than 230 trial participants: 207 given two doses of AZD1222 and about 26 given two doses of MenACWY control vaccine. Trial participants were enrolled into age subgroups of 18-55, 56-69 and 70-plus years, which contained about 150, 27 and 61 TCR-sequenced participants, respectively. Summary of the overall study and its limitations: Most participants were white British and females outnumbered males, and the authors suggested that clonal diversity may have been underestimated. Reportedly, close to half of the unique spike-specific TCRs recognized epitopes lying outside the regions that are mutated in the B.1.351 and B.1.1.7 variants. The 56-69-year group was small, and its depth increase did not reach significance, likely because of low power. After two AZD1222 doses, spike-specific TCR breadth and depth were significantly higher than at day 0 and than in MenACWY recipients. The whole spike protein was spanned by vaccine-associated CD4 TCRs, and dominant responses were seen in regions 160-218 and 743-854. Because no day 14 peak-response samples were available, the repertoires could be characterized only after the peak T cell response. Conclusions about previously exposed vaccinees were limited because only six or seven AZD1222 recipients were SARS-CoV-2 seropositive at baseline.

This clone was found a few times. Its antigen remains undetermined. Nothing much larger sits one base from this clone, and base qualities are not available. The CDR3 regions of human TCRbeta chains were analyzed by immunosequencing. In the original analysis: TCRs in the repertoires were compared against a reference library of SARS-CoV-2-specific TCRs that had been generated with the MIRA antigen-specificity platform. Breadth meant the fraction of unique TCRs that were SARS-CoV-2-associated, whereas depth meant the fraction of total T cells that were SARS-CoV-2-associated. Each spike-specific TCR was assigned to its reactive spike region and to a CD4 or CD8 class using the MIRA data. Log10-transformed breadth and depth values were compared by one-way ANOVA with Sidak's multiple comparisons tests. The source is immuneACCESS, and TCRdb retained only in-frame sequences with V and J called. Part of the clones is not carried over; for the studies checked, unresolved V genes explain less than half of this, and the remainder is unexplained. D and trimming come from the DNA, and the V and J calls and clone size come from that table. In this sample the table shows around 80,000 clones, less than 95% of which occur a single time. In total, the top ten clones hold around 8% of the sample.

Trimming accounts for 4 bases at V and 6 bases at J, while the number of junction bases matched to no gene is 6. CDR1 MRHNA and CDR2 SNTAGT are derived from the germline V gene. The CDR3, cysteine through phenylalanine, is 15 amino acids long. Only CDR3 DNA remains: 45 bases, in frame from the first base. The intended sense of this specimen's time point label: about 28 days (+/-7) after the second vaccine dose. AZD1222 recipients given second doses at about 4 weeks or at about 12 weeks were pooled, since spike-specific TCR depth and breadth were not found to differ between the two schedules. The vaccinee samples were drawn from two UK trials, COV001 and COV002, one of which was a single-blind randomized controlled phase 2/3 trial testing AZD1222 (ChAdOx1 nCoV-19) in healthy adults. For TCRbeta chain sequencing, PBMC samples from trial participants were taken at day 0 and at day 28 after the second dose.

Sequenced here: peripheral blood, sampled 28 days after the second AZD1222 dose. The sequence joins TRBV6-4 to TRBJ2-2; 9 nucleotides in the junction match TRBD2. The sequence came from an adult who received the AZD1222 COVID-19 vaccine. In nucleotide form, the sequence is TGTGCCAGCAGTGCGGATAGCGGGAGTCCCGGGGAGCTGTTTTTT. Its product reads: CASSADSGSPGELFF.